This T cell receptor beta chain was documented in a study of control samples from healthy donors and cancer patients. Only in-frame clones appear in the TCRdb table, and some are missing; sequencing was by immunoSEQ multiplex PCR. This table holds 100,000 or so clones, 91% found once. The CDR3 extends over 16 amino acids. From germline, CDR1 is WNHNN and CDR2 SYGVQD (reference sequence). J gave up 8 bases and V 10 bases, and 19 bases lay outside the gene matches. The genes are TRBV10-1 and TRBJ1-4; 7 positions match TRBD1. This receptor was identified in a woman aged 25-40 years in good health. What was sequenced was blood. CDR3 in amino acids: CAIDDREIPRGEKLFF. CDR3 in DNA: TGCGCCATCGATGACAGGGAAATTCCCCGCGGGGAAAAACTGTTTTTT.